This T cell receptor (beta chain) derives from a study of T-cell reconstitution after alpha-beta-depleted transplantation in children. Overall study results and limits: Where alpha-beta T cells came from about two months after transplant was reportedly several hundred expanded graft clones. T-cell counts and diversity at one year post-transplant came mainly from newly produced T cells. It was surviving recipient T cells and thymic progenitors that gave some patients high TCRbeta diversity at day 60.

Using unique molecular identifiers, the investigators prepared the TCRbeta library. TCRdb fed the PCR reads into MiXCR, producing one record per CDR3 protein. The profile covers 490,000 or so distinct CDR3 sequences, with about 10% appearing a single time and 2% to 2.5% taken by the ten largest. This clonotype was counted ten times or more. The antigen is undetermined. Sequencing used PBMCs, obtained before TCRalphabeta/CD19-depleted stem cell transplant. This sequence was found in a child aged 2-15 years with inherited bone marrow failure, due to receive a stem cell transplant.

Here the CDR3 reads CSVEKLNSYNEQFF. CDR3 bases: TGCAGCGTTGAAAAACTGAACTCCTACAATGAGCAGTTCTTC. This chain connects TRBV29-1 to TRBJ2-1; no definite D call. V was cut by 2 bases and J by 0 bases, with 8 bases left in between. The CDR3 loop spans 14 amino acids. Germline assignment: CDR1 SQVTM and CDR2 ANQGSEA.